This T cell receptor beta chain was found in a study of T-cell reconstitution after alpha-beta-depleted transplantation in children. Details on this clonotype: Its specificity is not known.

Unique molecular identifiers tagged the TCRbeta library. MiXCR was run by TCRdb on the PCR reads, yielding one entry per CDR3 protein. Here the sample spans around 500,000 distinct CDR3 sequences, about 23% being singletons. Whole-study findings and limits: Expanded clones from the graft, numbering several hundred, reportedly supplied alpha-beta T cells about two months after transplant. It was surviving recipient T cells and thymic progenitors that gave some patients high TCRbeta diversity at day 60.

CDR1 and CDR2 (germline): SGHRS, YFSETQ. The CDR3 loop spans 18 amino acids. Unmatched junction bases numbered 18, after V lost 4 bases and J lost 5 bases. This clonotype was obtained from a boy in the first two years of life who had a stem cell transplant for acute myeloid leukemia, so the T cells may come from the graft donor. The sample in question was PBMCs, mostly from graft donor cells, obtained 360 days after TCRalphabeta/CD19-depleted stem cell transplant. The chain carries TRBV5-1 and TRBJ2-5; 9 bases are a match to TRBD1. The CDR3 bases are TGCGCCAGCAGCATCCTAATATGGACAGGGGATACTTTGGAGACCCAGTACTTC. This sequence encodes CASSILIWTGDTLETQYF.